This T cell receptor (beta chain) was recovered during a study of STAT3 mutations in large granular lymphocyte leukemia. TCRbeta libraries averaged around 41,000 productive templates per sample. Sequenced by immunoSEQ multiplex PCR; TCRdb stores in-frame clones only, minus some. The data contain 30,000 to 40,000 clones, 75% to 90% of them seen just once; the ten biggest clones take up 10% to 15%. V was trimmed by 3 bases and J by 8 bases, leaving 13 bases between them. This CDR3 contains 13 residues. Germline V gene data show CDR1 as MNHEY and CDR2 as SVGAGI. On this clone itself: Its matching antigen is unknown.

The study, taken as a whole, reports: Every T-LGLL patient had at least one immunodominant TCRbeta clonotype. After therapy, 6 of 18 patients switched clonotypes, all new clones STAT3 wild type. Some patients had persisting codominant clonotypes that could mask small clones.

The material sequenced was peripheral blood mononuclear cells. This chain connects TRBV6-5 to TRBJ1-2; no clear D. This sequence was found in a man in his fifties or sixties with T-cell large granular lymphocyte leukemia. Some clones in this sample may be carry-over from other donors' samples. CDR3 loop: CASSYSTLRGYTF. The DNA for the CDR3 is TGTGCCAGCAGTTATTCAACCCTCCGGGGCTACACCTTC.